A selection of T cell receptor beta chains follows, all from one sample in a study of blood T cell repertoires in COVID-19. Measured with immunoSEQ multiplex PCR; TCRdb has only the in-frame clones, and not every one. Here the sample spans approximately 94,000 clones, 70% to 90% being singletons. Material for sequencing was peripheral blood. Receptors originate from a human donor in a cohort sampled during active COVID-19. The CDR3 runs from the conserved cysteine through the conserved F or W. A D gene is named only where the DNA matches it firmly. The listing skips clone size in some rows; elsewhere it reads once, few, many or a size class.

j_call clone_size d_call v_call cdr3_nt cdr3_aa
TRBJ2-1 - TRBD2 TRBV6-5 TGTGCCAGCAGGGGGACTAGCGCCAATGAGCAGTTCTTC CASRGTSANEQFF
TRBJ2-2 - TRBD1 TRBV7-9 TGTGCCAGCAGCTTAGCGCGACAGGGGGGCAAGAGAGGCGGGGAGCTGTTTTTT CASSLARQGGKRGGELFF
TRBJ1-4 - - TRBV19 TGTGCCAGTAGTAAAACAGGGACCCTCGGTAGTGAAAAACTGTTTTTT CASSKTGTLGSEKLFF
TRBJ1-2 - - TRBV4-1 TGCGCCAGCAGCCCGATGGAAACTAGTGGCTACACCTTC CASSPMETSGYTF
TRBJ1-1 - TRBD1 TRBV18 TGTGCCAGCTCACTAGGGACAGGGGGGAACACTGAAGCTTTCTTT CASSLGTGGNTEAFF
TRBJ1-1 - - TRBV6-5 TGTGCCAGCAGAGGCGCCGGGGGAGTGTACACTGAAGCTTTCTTT CASRGAGGVYTEAFF
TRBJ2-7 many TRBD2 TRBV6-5 TGTGCCAGCAGTTACTCTTCGGGAGGGAGGTACGAGCAGTACTTC CASSYSSGGRYEQYF
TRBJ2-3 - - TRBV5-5 TGTGCCAGCAGCTTGTTGGCCCGCACAGATACGCAGTATTTT CASSLLARTDTQYF
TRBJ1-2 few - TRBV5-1 TGCGCCAGCAGCTCGGACAGTTCAGAGGCCTATGGCTACACCTTC CASSSDSSEAYGYTF
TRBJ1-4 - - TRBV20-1 TGCAGTGCTAGTCGTCAGAAAAAACTGTTTTTT CSASRQKKLFF
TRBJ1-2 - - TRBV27 TGTGCCAGCAGCGCCTCTGGACAGAACTATGGCTACACCTTC CASSASGQNYGYTF
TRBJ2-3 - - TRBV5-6 TGTGCCAGCAGCCGGGGGGATACGCAGTATTTT CASSRGDTQYF
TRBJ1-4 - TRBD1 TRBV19 TGTGCCAGTAGTATAGGTGGGACAGTACCGGAAAAACTGTTTTTT CASSIGGTVPEKLFF
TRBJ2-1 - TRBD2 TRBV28 TGTGCCAGCAGTGCAACAGCGGGAGGGTCCTACAATGAGCAGTTCTTC CASSATAGGSYNEQFF
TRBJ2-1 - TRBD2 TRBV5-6 TGTGCCAGCAGCTTGGTGGCGGGAGCCTACAATGAGCAGTTCTTC CASSLVAGAYNEQFF
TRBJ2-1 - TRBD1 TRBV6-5 TGTGCCAGCACCCCACGGGACAGATACTACAATGAGCAGTTCTTC CASTPRDRYYNEQFF
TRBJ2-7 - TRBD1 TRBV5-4 TGTGCCAGCACCCGACAGGGTTACAGCTCCTACGAGCAGTACTTC CASTRQGYSSYEQYF
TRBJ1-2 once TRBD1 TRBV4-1 TGCGCCAGCAGCCAAAAATTACAGGGGGCAAAAGGCTACACCTTC CASSQKLQGAKGYTF
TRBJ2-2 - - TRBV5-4 TGTGCCAGCAGCTCAAGGACGGGGGAGATGAACACCGGGGAGCTGTTTTTT CASSSRTGEMNTGELFF
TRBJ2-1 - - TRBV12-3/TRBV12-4 TGTGCCAGCACCCGACCTAGCACCAATGAGCAGTTCTTC CASTRPSTNEQFF
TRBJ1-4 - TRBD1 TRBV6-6 TGTGCCAGCAGTTACCCTAGGACAGGCGGTGAAAAACTGTTTTTT CASSYPRTGGEKLFF
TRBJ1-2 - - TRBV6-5 TGTGCCAGCAGCCCGGGGTTGGGGAAGGAAGGCTACACCTTC CASSPGLGKEGYTF
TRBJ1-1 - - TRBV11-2 TGTGCCAGCAGCCTGACAGACTTAGCTTTCTTT CASSLTDLAFF
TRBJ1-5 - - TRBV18 TGTGCCAGCTCCACGGGAAGGGCAGAGGGCAATCAGCCCCAGCATTTT CASSTGRAEGNQPQHF
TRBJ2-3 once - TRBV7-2 TGTGCCAGCAGCTCGAGCGATCCAGATACGCAGTATTTT CASSSSDPDTQYF
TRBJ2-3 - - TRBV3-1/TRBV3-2 TGTGCCAGCAGCCAAGTTGCGGCGGTTACAGATACGCAGTATTTT CASSQVAAVTDTQYF
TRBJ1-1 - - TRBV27 TGTGCCAGCAGTTTAAGGGGCACTGAAGCTTTCTTT CASSLRGTEAFF
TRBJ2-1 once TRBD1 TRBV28 TGTGCCAGCAGTCCTATATTTACAGGGGACCTCCACGCCAATGAGCAGTTCTTC CASSPIFTGDLHANEQFF
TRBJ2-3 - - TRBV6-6 TGTGCCAGTCAAAGGGGCCCGAGCACAGATACGCAGTATTTT CASQRGPSTDTQYF
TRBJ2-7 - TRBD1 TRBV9 TGTGCCAGCAGCCCGAGACAGGGCCAGGGCGACGAGCAGTACTTC CASSPRQGQGDEQYF
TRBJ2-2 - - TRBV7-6 TGTGCCAGCAGCCCAGAGGGTTCGAACACCGGGGAGCTGTTTTTT CASSPEGSNTGELFF
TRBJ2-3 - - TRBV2 TGTGCCAGCAGACTAGCTTCGGAGAGGGCAGATACGCAGTATTTT CASRLASERADTQYF
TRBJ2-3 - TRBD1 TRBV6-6 TGTGCCAGCAGCAGGGATAGGGGGCGCCCAGATACGCAGTATTTT CASSRDRGRPDTQYF
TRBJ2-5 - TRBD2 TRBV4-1 TGCGCCAGCAGCCACCAAAAGTTAGCGGGAGGGGGGCAAGAGACCCAGTACTTC CASSHQKLAGGGQETQYF
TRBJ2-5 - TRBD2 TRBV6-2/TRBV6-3 TGTGCCAGCAGTTTCTCATCAAGACTAGCGGGATCCCAAGAGACCCAGTACTTC CASSFSSRLAGSQETQYF
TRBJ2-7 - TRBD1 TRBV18 TGTGCCAGCTCACCCCGGACAGGGGTCGTCGAGCAGTACTTC CASSPRTGVVEQYF
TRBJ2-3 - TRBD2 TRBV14 TGTGCCAGCAGCCCCGGGACTAGCGGTAGCACAGATACGCAGTATTTT CASSPGTSGSTDTQYF
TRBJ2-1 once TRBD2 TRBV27 TGTGCCAGCAGTCCTCAGCGGGGGAGCTCCTACAATGAGCAGTTCTTC CASSPQRGSSYNEQFF
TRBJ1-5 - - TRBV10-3 TGTGCCATCTCAATGACAGAGAATCAGCCCCAGCATTTT CAISMTENQPQHF
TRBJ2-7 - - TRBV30 TGTGCCTGGAGTATACCCGGGGAGATTTACGAGCAGTACTTC CAWSIPGEIYEQYF